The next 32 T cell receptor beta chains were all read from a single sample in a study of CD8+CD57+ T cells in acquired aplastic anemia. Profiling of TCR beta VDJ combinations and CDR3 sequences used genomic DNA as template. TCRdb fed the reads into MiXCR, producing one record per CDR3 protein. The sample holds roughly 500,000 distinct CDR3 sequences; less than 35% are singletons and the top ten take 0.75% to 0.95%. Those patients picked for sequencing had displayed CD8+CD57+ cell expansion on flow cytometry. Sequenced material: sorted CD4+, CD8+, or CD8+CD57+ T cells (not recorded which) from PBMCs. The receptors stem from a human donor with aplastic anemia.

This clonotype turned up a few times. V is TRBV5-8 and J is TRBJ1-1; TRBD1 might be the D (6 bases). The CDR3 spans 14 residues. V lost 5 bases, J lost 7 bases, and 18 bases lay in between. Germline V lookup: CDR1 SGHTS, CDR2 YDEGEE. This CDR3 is CASRGGGRGVEAFF. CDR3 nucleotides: TGTGCCAGCAGAGGGGGTGGCAGAGGAGTTGAAGCTTTCTTT.

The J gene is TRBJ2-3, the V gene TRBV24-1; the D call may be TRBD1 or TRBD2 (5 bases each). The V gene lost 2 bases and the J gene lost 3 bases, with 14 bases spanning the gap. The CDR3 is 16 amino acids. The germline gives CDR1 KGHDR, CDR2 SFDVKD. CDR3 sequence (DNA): TGTGCCACCAGTGATTCGGGACCGCCCGGAACAGATACGCAGTATTTT. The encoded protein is CATSDSGPPGTDTQYF.

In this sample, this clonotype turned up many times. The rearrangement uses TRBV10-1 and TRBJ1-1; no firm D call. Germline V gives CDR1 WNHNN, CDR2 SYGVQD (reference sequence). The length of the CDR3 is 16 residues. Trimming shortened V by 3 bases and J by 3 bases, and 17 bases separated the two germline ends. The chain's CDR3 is CASSEVYPVYDTEAFF. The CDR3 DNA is TGCGCCAGCAGTGAAGTGTATCCCGTGTACGACACTGAAGCTTTCTTT.

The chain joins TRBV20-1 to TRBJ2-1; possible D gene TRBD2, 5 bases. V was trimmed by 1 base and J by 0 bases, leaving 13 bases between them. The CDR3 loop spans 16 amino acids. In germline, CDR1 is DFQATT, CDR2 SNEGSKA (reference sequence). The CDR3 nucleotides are TGCAGTGCTAGAGTCGGGGTACCGAGCTCCTACAATGAGCAGTTCTTC. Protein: CSARVGVPSSYNEQFF.

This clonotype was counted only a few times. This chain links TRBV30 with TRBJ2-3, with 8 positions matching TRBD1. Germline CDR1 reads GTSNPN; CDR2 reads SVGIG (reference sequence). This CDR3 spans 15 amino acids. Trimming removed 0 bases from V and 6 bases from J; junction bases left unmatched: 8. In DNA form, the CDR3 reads TGTGCCTGGAGTGTAACTGGGACAGGTACCGATACGCAGTATTTT. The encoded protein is CAWSVTGTGTDTQYF.

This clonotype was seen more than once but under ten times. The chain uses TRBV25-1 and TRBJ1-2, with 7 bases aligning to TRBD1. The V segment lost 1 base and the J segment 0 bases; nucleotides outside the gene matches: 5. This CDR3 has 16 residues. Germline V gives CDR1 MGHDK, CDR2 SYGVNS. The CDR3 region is CASSESGTASNYGYTF. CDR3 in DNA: TGTGCCAGCAGTGAATCCGGGACAGCCTCTAACTATGGCTACACCTTC.

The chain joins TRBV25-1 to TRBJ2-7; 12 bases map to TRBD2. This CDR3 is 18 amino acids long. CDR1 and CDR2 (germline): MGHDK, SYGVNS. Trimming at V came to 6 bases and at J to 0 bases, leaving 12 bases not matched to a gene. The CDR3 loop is CASSQVTSGGLSSYEQYF. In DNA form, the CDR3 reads TGTGCCAGCAGCCAAGTTACTAGCGGGGGGCTTAGCTCCTACGAGCAGTACTTC.

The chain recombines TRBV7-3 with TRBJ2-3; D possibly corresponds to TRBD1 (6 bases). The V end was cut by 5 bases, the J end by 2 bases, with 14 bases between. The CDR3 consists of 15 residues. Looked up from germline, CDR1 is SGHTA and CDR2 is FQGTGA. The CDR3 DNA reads TGTGCCAGCAGCGCAGGGGCAGGGCACACAGATACGCAGTATTTT. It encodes CASSAGAGHTDTQYF.

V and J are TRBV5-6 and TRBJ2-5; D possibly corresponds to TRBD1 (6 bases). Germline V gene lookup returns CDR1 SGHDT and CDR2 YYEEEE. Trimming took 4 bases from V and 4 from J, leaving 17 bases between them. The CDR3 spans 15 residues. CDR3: CASSNTDQGRETQYF. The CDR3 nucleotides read TGTGCCAGCAGCAATACTGATCAGGGGAGAGAGACCCAGTACTTC.

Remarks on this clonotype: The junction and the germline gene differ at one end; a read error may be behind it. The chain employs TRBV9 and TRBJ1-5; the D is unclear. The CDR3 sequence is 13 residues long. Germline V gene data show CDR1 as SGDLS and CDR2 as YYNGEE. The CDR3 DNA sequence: TGTGCCAACAGCGTAGGGTCGACAAGTCCCCAGCATTTT. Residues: CANSVGSTSPQHF. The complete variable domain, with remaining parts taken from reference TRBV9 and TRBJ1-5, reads DSGVTQTPKHLITATGQRVTLRCSPRSGDLSVYWYQQSLDQGLQFLIQYYNGEERAKGNILERFSAQQFPDLHSELNLSSLELGDSALYFCANSVGSTSPQHFGDGTRLSIL.

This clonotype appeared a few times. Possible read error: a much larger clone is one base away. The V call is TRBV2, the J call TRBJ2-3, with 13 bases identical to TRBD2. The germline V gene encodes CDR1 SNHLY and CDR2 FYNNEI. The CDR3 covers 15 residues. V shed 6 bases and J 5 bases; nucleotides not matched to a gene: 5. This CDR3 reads CASRTSGGLVDTQYF. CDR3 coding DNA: TGTGCCAGCAGGACTAGCGGGGGGTTGGTAGATACGCAGTATTTT.

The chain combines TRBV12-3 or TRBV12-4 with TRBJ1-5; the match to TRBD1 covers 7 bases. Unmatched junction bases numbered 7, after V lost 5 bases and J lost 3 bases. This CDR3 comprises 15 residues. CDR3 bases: TGTGCCAGCAGTCTCGGACAGGTTCTCAATCAGCCCCAGCATTTT. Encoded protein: CASSLGQVLNQPQHF.

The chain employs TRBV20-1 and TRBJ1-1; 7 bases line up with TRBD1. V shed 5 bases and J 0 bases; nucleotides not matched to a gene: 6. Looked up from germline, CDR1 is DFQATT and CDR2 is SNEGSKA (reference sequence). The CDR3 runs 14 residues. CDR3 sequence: CSAVDRRMNTEAFF. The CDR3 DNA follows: TGCAGTGCTGTGGACAGGCGCATGAACACTGAAGCTTTCTTT.

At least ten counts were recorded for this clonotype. The chain's CDR3 is CSVLQGIHTDTQYF. The CDR3 DNA follows: TGCAGCGTTCTACAGGGAATTCACACAGATACGCAGTATTTT. The rearrangement uses TRBV29-1 and TRBJ2-3; tentatively, D is TRBD1 (6 bases). The germline gives CDR1 SQVTM, CDR2 ANQGSEA. This CDR3 contains 14 residues. Trimming shortened V by 5 bases and J by 2 bases, and 14 bases separated the two germline ends.

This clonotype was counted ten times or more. The CDR3 loop is CSAPLGQGQSPLHF. In nucleotides, the CDR3 is TGCAGTGCTCCACTAGGACAGGGCCAGTCACCCCTCCACTTT. The rearrangement links TRBV20-1 to TRBJ1-6; TRBD1 matches 8 bases. J gave up 10 bases and V 5 bases, and 10 bases lay outside the gene matches. CDR3 length: 14 residues. Germline lookup yields CDR1 DFQATT and CDR2 SNEGSKA (reference sequence).

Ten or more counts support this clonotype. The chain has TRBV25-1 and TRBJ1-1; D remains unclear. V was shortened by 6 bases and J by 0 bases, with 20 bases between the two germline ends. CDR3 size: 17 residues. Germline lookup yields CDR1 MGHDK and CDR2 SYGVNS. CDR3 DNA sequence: TGTGCCAGCAGCGGAACCCCCGGACGGAGCATGAACACTGAAGCTTTCTTT. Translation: CASSGTPGRSMNTEAFF.

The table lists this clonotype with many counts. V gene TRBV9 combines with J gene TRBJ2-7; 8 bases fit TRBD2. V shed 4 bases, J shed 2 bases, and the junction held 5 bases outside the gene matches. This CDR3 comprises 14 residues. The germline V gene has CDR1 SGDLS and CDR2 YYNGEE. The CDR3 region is CASSPELAAYEQYF. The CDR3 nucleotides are TGTGCCAGCAGCCCAGAACTAGCGGCCTACGAGCAGTACTTC.

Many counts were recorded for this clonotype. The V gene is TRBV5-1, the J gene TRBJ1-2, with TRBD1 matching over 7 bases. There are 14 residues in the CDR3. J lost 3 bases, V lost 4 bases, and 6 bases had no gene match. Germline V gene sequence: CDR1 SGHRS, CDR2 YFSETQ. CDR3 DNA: TGCGCCAGCAGCCCAGGGGGGCTTGACTATGGCTACACCTTC. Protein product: CASSPGGLDYGYTF.

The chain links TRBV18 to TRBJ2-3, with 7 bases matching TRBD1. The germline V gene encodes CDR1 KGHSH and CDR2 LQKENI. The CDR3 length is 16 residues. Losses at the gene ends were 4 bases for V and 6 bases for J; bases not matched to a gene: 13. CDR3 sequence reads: CASSLTDRAPMDTQYF. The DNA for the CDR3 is TGTGCCAGCTCACTCACTGACAGGGCCCCTATGGATACGCAGTATTTT.

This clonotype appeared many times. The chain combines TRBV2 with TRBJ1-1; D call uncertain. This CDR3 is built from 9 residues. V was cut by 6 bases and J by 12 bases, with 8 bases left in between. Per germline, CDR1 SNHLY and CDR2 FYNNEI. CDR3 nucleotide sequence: TGTGCCAGCAGCGGGGTTTCTTTCTTT. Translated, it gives CASSGVSFF. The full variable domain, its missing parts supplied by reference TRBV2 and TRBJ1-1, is EPEVTQTPSHQVTQMGQEVILRCVPISNHLYFYWYRQILGQKVEFLVSFYNNEISEKSEIFDDQFSVERPDGSNFTLKIRSTKLEDSAMYFCASSGVSFFGQGTRLTVV.

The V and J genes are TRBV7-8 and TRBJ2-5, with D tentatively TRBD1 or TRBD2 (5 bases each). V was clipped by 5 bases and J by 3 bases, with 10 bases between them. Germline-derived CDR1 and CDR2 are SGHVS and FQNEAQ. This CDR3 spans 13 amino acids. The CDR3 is CASSRDAEETQYF. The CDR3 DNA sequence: TGTGCCAGCAGCAGGGACGCGGAAGAGACCCAGTACTTC.

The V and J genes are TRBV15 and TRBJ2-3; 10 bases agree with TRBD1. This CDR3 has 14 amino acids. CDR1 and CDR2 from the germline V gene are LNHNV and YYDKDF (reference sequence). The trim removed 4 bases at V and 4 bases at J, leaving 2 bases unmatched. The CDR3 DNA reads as TGTGCCACCAGCATGGACAGGGGGTCAGATACGCAGTATTTT. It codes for CATSMDRGSDTQYF. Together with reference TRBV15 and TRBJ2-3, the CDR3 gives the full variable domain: DAMVIQNPRYQVTQFGKPVTLSCSQTLNHNVMYWYQQKSSQAPKLLFHYYDKDFNNEADTPDNFQSRRPNTSFCFLDIRSPGLGDTAMYLCATSMDRGSDTQYFGPGTRLTVL.

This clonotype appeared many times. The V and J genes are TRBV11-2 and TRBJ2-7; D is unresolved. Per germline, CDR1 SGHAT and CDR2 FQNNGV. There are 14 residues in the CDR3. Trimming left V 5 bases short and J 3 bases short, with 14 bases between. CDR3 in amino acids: CASSPTAQHYEQYF. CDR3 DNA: TGTGCCAGCAGCCCCACGGCACAGCACTACGAGCAGTACTTC.

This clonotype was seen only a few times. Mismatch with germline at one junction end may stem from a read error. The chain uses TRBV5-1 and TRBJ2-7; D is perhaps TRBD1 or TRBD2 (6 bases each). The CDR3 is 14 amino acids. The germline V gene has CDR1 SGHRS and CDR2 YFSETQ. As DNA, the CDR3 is TGCGCCAGCAGCGAGGCCACAGGGAGGTACGAGCAGTGCTTC. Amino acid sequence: CASSEATGRYEQCF.

CDR3 bases: TGTGCCATCGTAGCCGGACAGGGGAATGACTATGGCTACACCTTC. Translation: CAIVAGQGNDYGYTF. This chain uses TRBV10-3 with TRBJ1-2, with TRBD1 matching 9 bases. The ends lost 8 bases at V and 3 bases at J; junction bases unmatched: 10. Germline values: CDR1 ENHRY, CDR2 SYGVKD. The CDR3 has 15 residues.

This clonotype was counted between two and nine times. CDR3 residues: CASRSRSRNTIYF. CDR3 sequence (DNA): TGTGCCAGCAGATCGAGATCCCGAAACACCATATATTTT. The J gene is TRBJ1-3, the V gene TRBV24-1; D gene uncertain. V was clipped by 11 bases and J by 5 bases, with 15 bases between them. CDR3 length: 13 residues. Germline V gene lookup returns CDR1 KGHDR and CDR2 SFDVKD.

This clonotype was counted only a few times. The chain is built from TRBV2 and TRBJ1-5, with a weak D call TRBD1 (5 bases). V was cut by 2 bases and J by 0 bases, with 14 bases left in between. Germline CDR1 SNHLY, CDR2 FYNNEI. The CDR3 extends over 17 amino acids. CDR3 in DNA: TGTGCCAGCAGTGAATCTGGTTGGGACGCTAGCAATCAGCCCCAGCATTTT. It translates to CASSESGWDASNQPQHF.

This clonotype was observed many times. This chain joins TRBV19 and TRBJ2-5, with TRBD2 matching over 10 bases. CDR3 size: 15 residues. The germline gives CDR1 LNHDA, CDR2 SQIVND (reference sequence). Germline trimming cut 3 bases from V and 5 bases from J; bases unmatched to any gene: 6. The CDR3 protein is CASSMLSGGAETQYF. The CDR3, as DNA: TGTGCCAGTAGTATGCTCAGCGGGGGGGCGGAGACCCAGTACTTC.

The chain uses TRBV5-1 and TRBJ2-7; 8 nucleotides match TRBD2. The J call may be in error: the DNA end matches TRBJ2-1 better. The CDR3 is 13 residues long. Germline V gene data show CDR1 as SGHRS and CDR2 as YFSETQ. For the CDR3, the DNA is TGCGCCAGCAGAAGCGGGAGTTCACCTGAGCAGTTCTTC. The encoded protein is CASRSGSSPEQFF.

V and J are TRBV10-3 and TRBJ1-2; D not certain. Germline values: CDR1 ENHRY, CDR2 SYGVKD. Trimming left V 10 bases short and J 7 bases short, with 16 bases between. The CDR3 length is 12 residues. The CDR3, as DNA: TGTGCCAGCAACGAGGATATAGGTGGCTACACCTTC. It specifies CASNEDIGGYTF.

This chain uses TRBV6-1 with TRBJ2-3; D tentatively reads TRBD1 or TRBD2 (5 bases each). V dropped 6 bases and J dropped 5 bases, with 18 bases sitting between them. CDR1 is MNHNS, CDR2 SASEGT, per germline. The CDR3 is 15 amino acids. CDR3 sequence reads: CASSPLGLAKDTQYF. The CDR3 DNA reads TGTGCCAGCAGCCCCCTGGGGCTAGCAAAAGATACGCAGTATTTT.

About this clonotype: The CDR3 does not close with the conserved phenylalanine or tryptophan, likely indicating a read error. This chain's CDR3 is CASFRDSLSRLSMNTEAFL. The DNA of the CDR3 is TGCGCCAGCTTCCGGGACAGCCTCTCGAGACTTTCAATGAACACTGAAGCTTTCCTT. The chain combines TRBV5-1 with TRBJ1-1; the match to TRBD1 covers 7 bases. CDR1 and CDR2 (germline): SGHRS, YFSETQ. The trim removed 7 bases at V and 0 bases at J, leaving 21 bases unmatched. The CDR3 runs 19 residues.